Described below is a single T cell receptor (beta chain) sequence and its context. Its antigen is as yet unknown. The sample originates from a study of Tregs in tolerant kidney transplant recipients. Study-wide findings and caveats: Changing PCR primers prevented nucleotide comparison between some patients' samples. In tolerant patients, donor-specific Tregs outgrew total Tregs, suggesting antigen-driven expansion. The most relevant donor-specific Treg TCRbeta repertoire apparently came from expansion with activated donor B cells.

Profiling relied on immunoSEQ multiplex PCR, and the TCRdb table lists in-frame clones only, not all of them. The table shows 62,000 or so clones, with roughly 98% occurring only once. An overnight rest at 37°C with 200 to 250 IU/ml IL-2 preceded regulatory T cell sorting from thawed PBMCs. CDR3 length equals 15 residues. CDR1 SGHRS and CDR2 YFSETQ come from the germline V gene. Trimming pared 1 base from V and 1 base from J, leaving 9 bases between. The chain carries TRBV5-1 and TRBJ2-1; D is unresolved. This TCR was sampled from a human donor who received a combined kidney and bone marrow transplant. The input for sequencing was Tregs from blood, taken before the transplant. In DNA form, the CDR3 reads TGCGCCAGCAGCTTGTCATTACTTTCCTACAATGAGCAGTTCTTC. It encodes CASSLSLLSYNEQFF.